A selection of T cell receptor beta chains follows, all from one sample in a study of regulatory T cells in long-lasting Graves disease. TCRdb reanalysed the multiplex PCR reads using MiXCR and keeps one entry per CDR3 protein. Of fewer than 450,000 distinct CDR3 sequences detected, 23% appear once; the ten largest clones hold about 27%. The source was peripheral blood mononuclear cells (PBMCs), collected when the disease was refractory, from a patient treated with antithyroid drugs. These receptors were taken from a female donor with Graves disease. The CDR3 runs from the conserved cysteine through the conserved F or W. The D gene is left open where the match is weak. Some rows mark clone size as missing; the rest say once, few, many or name a class of expanded clone.

cdr3_length: 15
v_call: TRBV5-1
d_call: TRBD1
clone_size: -
j_call: TRBJ1-4
cdr3_aa: CASRRDSQTNEKLFF
cdr3_nt: TGCGCCAGCAGACGGGACAGTCAAACTAATGAAAAACTGTTTTTT

cdr3_length: 13
v_call: TRBV20-1
d_call: -
clone_size: -
j_call: TRBJ2-5
cdr3_aa: CSASPPGDETQYF
cdr3_nt: TGCAGTGCTAGCCCCCCAGGGGACGAGACCCAGTACTTC

cdr3_length: 14
v_call: TRBV20-1
d_call: -
clone_size: -
j_call: TRBJ2-7
cdr3_aa: CSARWRDLSYEQYF
cdr3_nt: TGCAGTGCAAGATGGCGGGACCTCTCATACGAGCAGTACTTC

cdr3_length: 16
v_call: TRBV7-2
d_call: TRBD2
clone_size: many
j_call: TRBJ2-5
cdr3_aa: CASSTRTSGSGETQYF
cdr3_nt: TGTGCCAGCAGCACCAGGACTAGCGGGAGTGGGGAGACCCAGTACTTC

cdr3_length: 12
v_call: TRBV25-1
d_call: -
clone_size: few
j_call: TRBJ1-2
cdr3_aa: CASSGTGLGYTF
cdr3_nt: TGTGCCAGCAGTGGTACAGGGCTTGGCTACACCTTC

cdr3_length: 13
v_call: TRBV18
d_call: -
clone_size: -
j_call: TRBJ2-7
cdr3_aa: CASSQGSRYEQYF
cdr3_nt: TGTGCCAGCTCACAGGGGTCTAGGTACGAGCAGTACTTC

cdr3_length: 16
v_call: TRBV7-2
d_call: TRBD2
clone_size: -
j_call: TRBJ2-7
cdr3_aa: CASSLADPGLGYEQYF
cdr3_nt: TGTGCCAGCAGCTTAGCGGACCCGGGACTAGGGTACGAGCAGTACTTC

cdr3_length: 14
v_call: TRBV6-1
d_call: TRBD1
clone_size: -
j_call: TRBJ2-7
cdr3_aa: CASRRDRGGDEQYF
cdr3_nt: TGTGCCAGCAGAAGGGACAGGGGTGGAGACGAGCAGTACTTC

cdr3_length: 15
v_call: TRBV7-2
d_call: TRBD1
clone_size: few
j_call: TRBJ2-7
cdr3_aa: CASTWDRGSSYEQYF
cdr3_nt: TGTGCCAGCACCTGGGACAGGGGGAGCTCCTACGAGCAGTACTTC

cdr3_length: 15
v_call: TRBV20-1
d_call: TRBD2
clone_size: few
j_call: TRBJ2-1
cdr3_aa: CSARLAATSYNEQFF
cdr3_nt: TGCAGTGCAAGACTAGCGGCAACTTCCTACAATGAGCAGTTCTTC

cdr3_length: 16
v_call: TRBV28
d_call: -
clone_size: many
j_call: TRBJ1-3
cdr3_aa: CASSLLMTYSGNTIYF
cdr3_nt: TGTGCCAGCAGTTTATTAATGACCTACTCTGGAAACACCATATATTTT

cdr3_length: 12
v_call: TRBV27
d_call: -
clone_size: -
j_call: TRBJ2-7
cdr3_aa: CASKGEDYEQYF
cdr3_nt: TGTGCCAGCAAGGGGGAAGACTACGAGCAGTACTTC

cdr3_length: 16
v_call: TRBV10-3
d_call: TRBD2
clone_size: few
j_call: TRBJ2-7
cdr3_aa: CAISESGLARTYEQYF
cdr3_nt: TGTGCCATCAGTGAGTCCGGACTAGCGAGGACCTACGAGCAGTACTTC

cdr3_length: 13
v_call: TRBV11-3
d_call: -
clone_size: many
j_call: TRBJ2-7
cdr3_aa: CASSPGGGDEQYF
cdr3_nt: TGTGCCAGCAGCCCTGGGGGAGGAGACGAGCAGTACTTC

cdr3_length: 16
v_call: TRBV12-3/TRBV12-4
d_call: -
clone_size: many
j_call: TRBJ1-1
cdr3_aa: CASSLVLWGRDTEAFF
cdr3_nt: TGTGCCAGCAGTTTAGTTTTGTGGGGCCGTGACACTGAAGCTTTCTTT

cdr3_length: 14
v_call: TRBV6-1
d_call: -
clone_size: many
j_call: TRBJ1-5
cdr3_aa: CASSGNKDNQPQHF
cdr3_nt: TGTGCCAGCAGTGGGAATAAGGACAATCAGCCCCAGCATTTT

cdr3_length: 14
v_call: TRBV5-1
d_call: -
clone_size: few
j_call: TRBJ2-2
cdr3_aa: CASGTVANTGELFF
cdr3_nt: TGCGCCAGCGGCACGGTGGCGAACACCGGGGAGCTGTTTTTT

cdr3_length: 19
v_call: TRBV19
d_call: -
clone_size: -
j_call: TRBJ2-6
cdr3_aa: CASSIRGRDGLSGANVLTF
cdr3_nt: TGTGCCAGTAGTATTAGAGGGCGGGACGGTCTCTCTGGGGCCAACGTCCTGACTTTC

cdr3_length: 18
v_call: TRBV5-1
d_call: TRBD1
clone_size: -
j_call: TRBJ2-2
cdr3_aa: CASSFTSGTGGYTGELFF
cdr3_nt: TGCGCCAGCAGCTTTACGTCCGGGACAGGGGGTTACACCGGGGAGCTGTTTTTT

cdr3_length: 15
v_call: TRBV11-2
d_call: TRBD2
clone_size: -
j_call: TRBJ2-7
cdr3_aa: CASSARLAGGNGQYF
cdr3_nt: TGTGCCAGCAGCGCCCGACTAGCGGGTGGAAACGGGCAGTACTTC

cdr3_length: 14
v_call: TRBV5-1
d_call: -
clone_size: -
j_call: TRBJ2-7
cdr3_aa: CASSQGPLSWEQYF
cdr3_nt: TGCGCCAGCAGCCAAGGACCGTTGTCCTGGGAGCAGTACTTC

cdr3_length: 13
v_call: TRBV6-1
d_call: -
clone_size: few
j_call: TRBJ1-4
cdr3_aa: CASSEQGGRKLFF
cdr3_nt: TGTGCCAGCAGTGAACAGGGTGGTAGAAAACTGTTTTTT

cdr3_length: 13
v_call: TRBV5-5
d_call: -
clone_size: few
j_call: TRBJ2-1
cdr3_aa: CASTVLLEPREFF
cdr3_nt: TGTGCCAGCACCGTTCTACTCGAACCCCGGGAGTTCTTC

cdr3_length: 14
v_call: TRBV6-2/TRBV6-3
d_call: TRBD1
clone_size: many
j_call: TRBJ1-2
cdr3_aa: CASSYRTGDYGYTF
cdr3_nt: TGTGCCAGCAGCTACCGAACAGGGGACTATGGCTACACCTTC

cdr3_length: 16
v_call: TRBV11-2
d_call: TRBD2
clone_size: many
j_call: TRBJ2-3
cdr3_aa: CASSPRTSGYTDTQYF
cdr3_nt: TGTGCCAGCAGCCCCAGGACTAGCGGGTACACAGATACGCAGTATTTT

cdr3_length: 14
v_call: TRBV2
d_call: TRBD2
clone_size: few
j_call: TRBJ2-3
cdr3_aa: CASGTSGFTDTQYF
cdr3_nt: TGTGCCAGCGGGACTAGCGGGTTCACAGATACGCAGTATTTT

cdr3_length: 15
v_call: TRBV6-5
d_call: -
clone_size: -
j_call: TRBJ1-1
cdr3_aa: CASSYSGGRGTEAFF
cdr3_nt: TGTGCCAGCAGTTACTCTGGGGGCAGGGGCACTGAAGCTTTCTTT

cdr3_length: 15
v_call: TRBV3-1
d_call: -
clone_size: few
j_call: TRBJ2-7
cdr3_aa: CASSQDRLTSYEQYF
cdr3_nt: TGTGCCAGCAGCCAAGATCGCCTGACCTCTTACGAGCAGTACTTC

cdr3_length: 15
v_call: TRBV3-1
d_call: -
clone_size: few
j_call: TRBJ1-1
cdr3_aa: CASSQGMGLNTEAFF
cdr3_nt: TGTGCCAGCAGCCAGGGTATGGGGTTGAACACTGAAGCTTTCTTT

cdr3_length: 14
v_call: TRBV2
d_call: TRBD1
clone_size: many
j_call: TRBJ1-1
cdr3_aa: CASRVGQQGTEAFF
cdr3_nt: TGTGCCAGCAGGGTGGGACAGCAAGGAACTGAAGCTTTCTTT

cdr3_length: 15
v_call: TRBV28
d_call: -
clone_size: many
j_call: TRBJ1-2
cdr3_aa: CASSFPTGALYGYTF
cdr3_nt: TGTGCCAGCAGTTTTCCGACAGGAGCCCTCTATGGCTACACCTTC

cdr3_length: 14
v_call: TRBV27
d_call: -
clone_size: many
j_call: TRBJ1-4
cdr3_aa: CASRSTWGGEKLFF
cdr3_nt: TGTGCCAGCAGGTCTACGTGGGGAGGTGAAAAACTGTTTTTT

cdr3_length: 13
v_call: TRBV7-2
d_call: -
clone_size: many
j_call: TRBJ2-2
cdr3_aa: CASSLSSTGELFF
cdr3_nt: TGTGCCAGCAGCTTATCCTCCACCGGGGAGCTGTTTTTT

cdr3_length: 15
v_call: TRBV7-2
d_call: TRBD1
clone_size: -
j_call: TRBJ1-1
cdr3_aa: CASSLWTGGVTEAFF
cdr3_nt: TGTGCCAGCAGCTTGTGGACAGGGGGGGTTACTGAAGCTTTCTTT

cdr3_length: 14
v_call: TRBV12-3/TRBV12-4
d_call: TRBD1
clone_size: many
j_call: TRBJ1-2
cdr3_aa: CASRLTGSFYGYTF
cdr3_nt: TGTGCCAGCAGATTGACAGGGTCTTTCTATGGCTACACCTTC

cdr3_length: 15
v_call: TRBV19
d_call: -
clone_size: -
j_call: TRBJ2-7
cdr3_aa: CASSIGGVHSYEQYF
cdr3_nt: TGTGCCAGTAGTATAGGAGGGGTCCACTCCTACGAGCAGTACTTC

cdr3_length: 13
v_call: TRBV12-3/TRBV12-4
d_call: -
clone_size: -
j_call: TRBJ2-7
cdr3_aa: CASSPAASLEQYF
cdr3_nt: TGTGCCAGCAGCCCGGCCGCCTCGTTGGAGCAGTACTTC

cdr3_length: 13
v_call: TRBV2
d_call: TRBD1
clone_size: -
j_call: TRBJ1-5
cdr3_aa: CASSSGTDQPQHF
cdr3_nt: TGTGCCAGCAGCTCCGGGACAGATCAGCCCCAGCATTTT

cdr3_length: 13
v_call: TRBV19
d_call: TRBD1
clone_size: -
j_call: TRBJ1-5
cdr3_aa: CASTTGGSQPQHF
cdr3_nt: TGTGCCAGTACTACAGGGGGAAGTCAGCCCCAGCATTTT

cdr3_length: 13
v_call: TRBV20-1
d_call: TRBD1
clone_size: few
j_call: TRBJ1-1
cdr3_aa: CSAKTGTNTEAFF
cdr3_nt: TGCAGTGCCAAGACAGGGACAAACACTGAAGCTTTCTTT

cdr3_length: 19
v_call: TRBV12-3/TRBV12-4
d_call: -
clone_size: few
j_call: TRBJ2-4
cdr3_aa: CASSWFHPRALLAKNIQYF
cdr3_nt: TGTGCCAGCAGTTGGTTTCATCCCAGGGCTCTCTTAGCCAAAAACATTCAGTACTTC

cdr3_length: 13
v_call: TRBV6-1
d_call: -
clone_size: few
j_call: TRBJ2-4
cdr3_aa: CASRGTAKNIQYF
cdr3_nt: TGTGCCAGCAGGGGGACAGCCAAAAACATTCAGTACTTC

cdr3_length: 12
v_call: TRBV30
d_call: -
clone_size: -
j_call: TRBJ2-7
cdr3_aa: CAWSASNNEQYF
cdr3_nt: TGTGCCTGGAGCGCATCCAATAACGAGCAGTACTTC

cdr3_length: 13
v_call: TRBV7-8
d_call: -
clone_size: many
j_call: TRBJ2-7
cdr3_aa: CASSLALTYEQYF
cdr3_nt: TGTGCCAGCAGCTTAGCCCTGACCTACGAGCAGTACTTC

cdr3_length: 16
v_call: TRBV6-5
d_call: -
clone_size: -
j_call: TRBJ1-5
cdr3_aa: CASRYGGADLPKPQHF
cdr3_nt: TGTGCCAGCAGATACGGTGGGGCAGACTTACCAAAGCCCCAGCATTTT

cdr3_length: 13
v_call: TRBV28
d_call: -
clone_size: few
j_call: TRBJ1-5
cdr3_aa: CASSFPGYQPQHF
cdr3_nt: TGTGCCAGCAGTTTTCCGGGGTATCAGCCCCAGCATTTT

cdr3_length: 16
v_call: TRBV7-8
d_call: -
clone_size: many
j_call: TRBJ2-5
cdr3_aa: CASSLGRTLGKETQYF
cdr3_nt: TGTGCCAGCAGCTTAGGGAGAACGCTCGGGAAAGAGACCCAGTACTTC

cdr3_length: 13
v_call: TRBV29-1
d_call: -
clone_size: few
j_call: TRBJ1-1
cdr3_aa: CSVAGKLRVEAFF
cdr3_nt: TGCAGCGTTGCCGGTAAACTAAGAGTCGAAGCTTTCTTT

cdr3_length: 14
v_call: TRBV7-3
d_call: -
clone_size: many
j_call: TRBJ2-5
cdr3_aa: CASSPQPHVKTQYF
cdr3_nt: TGTGCCAGCAGCCCCCAACCACACGTGAAGACCCAGTACTTC

cdr3_length: 16
v_call: TRBV7-9
d_call: -
clone_size: -
j_call: TRBJ1-3
cdr3_aa: CASSRLTGLSGNTIYF
cdr3_nt: TGTGCCAGCAGCCGACTGACAGGTTTATCTGGAAACACCATATATTTT

cdr3_length: 16
v_call: TRBV5-8
d_call: -
clone_size: -
j_call: TRBJ1-3
cdr3_aa: CASSLQRRRSGNTIYF
cdr3_nt: TGTGCCAGCAGCTTGCAACGGCGACGCTCTGGAAACACCATATATTTT

cdr3_length: 16
v_call: TRBV5-8
d_call: -
clone_size: once
j_call: TRBJ1-5
cdr3_aa: CASSLAAWAAGGPQHF
cdr3_nt: TGTGCCAGCAGCTTGGCAGCATGGGCAGCAGGAGGGCCCCAGCATTTT

cdr3_length: 14
v_call: TRBV28
d_call: TRBD1
clone_size: many
j_call: TRBJ2-7
cdr3_aa: CASSSRTGSYEQYF
cdr3_nt: TGTGCCAGCAGTTCCCGGACAGGGTCCTACGAGCAGTACTTC

cdr3_length: 16
v_call: TRBV5-1
d_call: TRBD1
clone_size: -
j_call: TRBJ1-4
cdr3_aa: CASSDRTGGQNEKLFF
cdr3_nt: TGCGCCAGCAGCGACAGGACAGGCGGACAAAATGAAAAACTGTTTTTT

cdr3_length: 14
v_call: TRBV7-2
d_call: -
clone_size: few
j_call: TRBJ1-6
cdr3_aa: CASSPQSHNSPLHF
cdr3_nt: TGTGCCAGCAGCCCCCAGTCCCATAATTCACCCCTCCACTTT

cdr3_length: 17
v_call: TRBV19
d_call: TRBD2
clone_size: -
j_call: TRBJ2-7
cdr3_aa: CASSPRGLAGDSYEQYF
cdr3_nt: TGTGCCAGTAGTCCCAGGGGACTAGCGGGGGACTCCTACGAGCAGTACTTC

cdr3_length: 14
v_call: TRBV18
d_call: TRBD1
clone_size: -
j_call: TRBJ1-2
cdr3_aa: CASSLDREGYGYTF
cdr3_nt: TGTGCCAGCTCACTCGACAGGGAGGGCTATGGCTACACCTTC

cdr3_length: 12
v_call: TRBV30
d_call: -
clone_size: -
j_call: TRBJ1-2
cdr3_aa: CAWSPTGTSYTF
cdr3_nt: TGTGCCTGGAGCCCGACCGGGACCTCCTACACCTTC

cdr3_length: 14
v_call: TRBV20-1
d_call: TRBD1
clone_size: few
j_call: TRBJ2-7
cdr3_aa: CSARGGQGSYEQYF
cdr3_nt: TGCAGTGCTAGAGGGGGACAGGGTTCCTACGAGCAGTACTTC

cdr3_length: 16
v_call: TRBV12-3/TRBV12-4
d_call: -
clone_size: many
j_call: TRBJ1-1
cdr3_aa: CASSSDRSSVVTEAFF
cdr3_nt: TGTGCCAGCAGTTCGGACAGAAGTTCCGTAGTGACTGAAGCTTTCTTT